A single sample is the source of the 14 T cell receptor beta chains below, sequenced in a study of blood T cell repertoires in COVID-19. The table came from immunoSEQ multiplex PCR; TCRdb's copy has only in-frame clones and leaves some out. The sample shows about 140,000 clones, about 87% of them seen only once. The sequencing input was peripheral blood. All receptors derive from a woman older than 75 with acute or convalescent COVID-19.

V gene TRBV6-2 or TRBV6-3 combines with J gene TRBJ1-6; D gene unclear. The CDR3 is made up of 16 amino acids. Trimming took off 2 bases at V and 1 base at J, with 9 bases between the two ends. Germline V gives CDR1 MNHEY, CDR2 SVGEGT. As DNA, the CDR3 is TGTGCCAGCAGTTACGGAGGGTGGTCCTATAATTCACCCCTCCACTTT. This translates into CASSYGGWSYNSPLHF.

The chain has TRBV6-5 and TRBJ1-2; 10 bases match TRBD1. The CDR3 contains 14 residues. In germline, CDR1 is MNHEY, CDR2 SVGAGI. V lost 5 bases, J lost 8 bases, and 8 bases stayed unmatched. The CDR3: CASSRQGAAGGYTF. Here the CDR3 DNA reads TGTGCCAGCAGTCGACAGGGGGCCGCCGGGGGCTACACCTTC.

The chain recombines TRBV5-4 with TRBJ1-1; D is unclear. Germline loops: CDR1 SGHNT, CDR2 YYREEE (reference sequence). This CDR3 has 15 residues. V dropped 2 bases and J dropped 4 bases, with 15 bases sitting between them. This CDR3 is CASSFGGGRITEAFF. As DNA, the CDR3 is TGTGCCAGCAGCTTCGGCGGCGGGCGGATCACTGAAGCTTTCTTT.

This chain uses TRBV19 with TRBJ1-5; D may be TRBD1 (6 bases). Germline V lookup: CDR1 LNHDA, CDR2 SQIVND (reference sequence). Deletions cut 6 bases from V and 2 bases from J, with 14 bases between. The CDR3 consists of 15 residues. Here the CDR3 DNA reads TGTGCCAGTAGCAAACAGGGAGTTGGCAATCAGCCCCAGCATTTT. It translates to CASSKQGVGNQPQHF.

The V and J genes are TRBV4-1 and TRBJ2-1, with D perhaps TRBD2 (6 bases). Trimming pared 4 bases from V and 4 bases from J, leaving 14 bases between. Germline CDR1 is MGHRA and CDR2 is YSYEKL. This CDR3 spans 15 amino acids. The CDR3 spells CASSPGRGGYNEQFF. As DNA, the CDR3 is TGCGCCAGCAGCCCTGGACGAGGAGGGTACAATGAGCAGTTCTTC.

The gene calls are TRBV4-1 and TRBJ1-3; D is perhaps TRBD1 (6 bases). The germline V gene encodes CDR1 MGHRA and CDR2 YSYEKL. The CDR3 contains 15 residues. V was clipped by 1 base and J by 2 bases, with 9 bases between them. The CDR3 loop reads CASSQGQGTGNTIYF. CDR3 coding DNA: TGCGCCAGCAGCCAAGGCCAGGGGACTGGAAACACCATATATTTT.

The CDR3 nucleotides are TGTGCCAGCAGCTTAGAAAGACTGTATGGCTACACCTTC. It codes for CASSLERLYGYTF. This rearrangement joins TRBV11-2 to TRBJ1-2; no clear D. Germline CDR1 is SGHAT and CDR2 is FQNNGV. This CDR3 contains 13 residues. Between the trimmed V and J ends, which lost 0 bases and 5 bases, there was a span of 7 bases.

The chain employs TRBV9 and TRBJ1-6; D not resolved. The V end lost 4 bases, the J end lost 9 bases, and 23 bases lay between the germline ends. Germline CDR1 and CDR2: SGDLS and YYNGEE. This CDR3 comprises 17 residues. CDR3 protein: CASSPRSTSSTGSPLHF. As DNA, the CDR3 is TGTGCCAGCAGCCCGAGATCTACCTCCTCGACGGGTTCACCCCTCCACTTT.

This chain connects TRBV14 to TRBJ2-7; 8 bases align to TRBD1. V shed 4 bases, J shed 0 bases, and the junction held 8 bases outside the gene matches. The CDR3 sequence is 16 residues long. Germline V gene lookup returns CDR1 SGHDN and CDR2 FVKESK. The CDR3 sequence is CASSRGRTGSSYEQYF. CDR3 in DNA: TGTGCCAGCAGCCGAGGACGGACAGGGTCCTCCTACGAGCAGTACTTC.

V and J are TRBV19 and TRBJ1-2; 7 bases line up with TRBD1. Germline V gives CDR1 LNHDA, CDR2 SQIVND (reference sequence). V dropped 9 bases and J dropped 4; count of bases not matched to a gene: 17. This CDR3 comprises 16 residues. The CDR3 region has the DNA TGTGCCAGCATCCGGACAGGACCCCAGAGAGGCTATGGCTACACCTTC. This encodes CASIRTGPQRGYGYTF.

V is TRBV29-1 and J is TRBJ2-4, with 7 bases identical to TRBD1. J gave up 10 bases and V 6 bases, and 3 bases lay outside the gene matches. Germline values: CDR1 SQVTM, CDR2 ANQGSEA. The CDR3 spans 10 residues. As DNA, the CDR3 is TGCAGCGTCGGGACAGAAATTCAGTACTTC. Amino acids: CSVGTEIQYF.

This chain connects TRBV5-1 to TRBJ1-2, with D possibly TRBD1 on 5 matching bases. Trimming stripped 0 bases from V and 4 bases from J, with 13 bases between. Germline V gene data show CDR1 as SGHRS and CDR2 as YFSETQ. The length of the CDR3 is 15 residues. The CDR3 DNA reads as TGCGCCAGCAGCTTGGCTTTAGGGGTGACCTATGGCTACACCTTC. It codes for CASSLALGVTYGYTF. The whole variable domain, remainder taken from reference TRBV5-1 and TRBJ1-2, is KAGVTQTPRYLIKTRGQQVTLSCSPISGHRSVSWYQQTPGQGLQFLFEYFSETQRNKGNFPGRFSGRQFSNSRSEMNVSTLELGDSALYLCASSLALGVTYGYTFGSGTRLTVV.

The V gene is TRBV7-8, the J gene TRBJ1-1; D is unclear. V lost 5 bases and J 8 bases, leaving 21 bases between the germline ends. The CDR3 loop spans 15 amino acids. Germline V gene data show CDR1 as SGHVS and CDR2 as FQNEAQ. The CDR3 nucleotides are TGTGCCAGCAGCCTACAACATTCAGGTACGCTAGAAGCTTTCTTT. Translation: CASSLQHSGTLEAFF.

The V gene is TRBV30, the J gene TRBJ1-5; 8 nucleotides line up with TRBD1. Germline values: CDR1 GTSNPN, CDR2 SVGIG (reference sequence). This CDR3 is 14 amino acids long. V was pared by 5 bases and J by 6 bases, with 9 bases of the junction left unmatched. The chain's CDR3 is CAWGDRGSVQPQHF. The CDR3 DNA reads as TGTGCCTGGGGTGACAGGGGCAGTGTTCAGCCCCAGCATTTT.